This T cell receptor (beta chain) is from a study of T cell repertoires and leukemia-associated antigens (dated by TCRdb to about 2019). Background on the whole study: Per sample, about 5.1 to 6.6 million read pairs and about 3 to 5.0 million effective reads were obtained, for about 15 million effective reads in total.

Worth noting for this clonotype: Its specific antigen is unknown. The junction does not match germline at one end; this may be a read error.

Total RNA was extracted from the cultured T cells with TRIzol reagent. 5' rapid amplification of cDNA ends (5'RACE) was used to amplify TCRbeta libraries from RNA. Before sequencing, library concentration and integrity were assessed using Qubit, an Agilent instrument, and quantitative PCR. Sequencing of qualified libraries was performed on Illumina HiSeq or MiSeq by a commercial service provider. On the study's bioinformatics: MiXCR version 1.8.2 was used to identify TCR sequences in each sample. For a clone to count as qualified, its CDR3 had to be longer than four amino acids, its nucleotide length had to be in-frame, and the clone could not contain a stop codon. A read containing the complete CDR3 structure was counted as an effective read. RT-PCR with 24 Vbeta primers, GeneScan spectratyping, and Sanger sequencing were used to validate the expanded clones. Using fastp trimming at Q25 and MiXCR clonotype assembly, TCRdb reanalyzed the public sequencing data and kept in-frame beta chains. Each record represents a unique CDR3 protein, reported with the most common genes and DNA among its rows. Clone size and V and J calls follow TCRdb, not the original study. The sample data list roughly 13,000 distinct CDR3 sequences, and roughly 40% of these were observed just once. The ten largest clonotypes hold around 8.8% of the sample.

CD3+ T cells were first rested overnight at 2.5 million cells/mL in RPMI 1640 without fetal bovine serum. MACS immunomagnetic beads were used, per the manufacturer's instructions, to isolate CD3+ T cells from PBMCs. On the study overall, not on this receptor specifically: The four groups showed no significant differences in numbers of Vbeta genes (around 55), Jbeta genes (14), VDJ rearrangements, or unique CDR3s. Antigen specificity and function of the expanded clones were not tested directly and required further investigation.

The sample was CD3+ T cells sorted from blood and cultured. The clonotype comes from a female donor in good health.

The DNA is TGTGCCAGCTCGGTGGCGTTCTGGGAAAAATTGCTTTTT. Its protein product is CASSVAFWEKLLF. The V and J genes are TRBV28 and TRBJ1-4, with the D gene too uncertain to name. Sequences MDHEN (CDR1) and SYDVKM (CDR2) are obtained from the germline V gene. Measured from the cysteine to the phenylalanine, the CDR3 is 13 residues long. Here the CDR3 DNA is all that survives: 39 bases in frame from base 1.